Sequencing of this TCR beta chain was carried out in a study of T cell repertoires in cytomegalovirus infection. Study-level background: In public TCR beta signatures, there were indications of both CMV infection and matching HLA type.

The CDR3 loop spans 17 amino acids. TCRdb called the reads again in MiXCR, with one record for every CDR3 protein. The sample has 740,000 or so distinct CDR3 sequences, less than 40% seen once. As concerns this clonotype: As yet, its antigen is unknown. At one boundary the junction diverges from the germline segment, which might be a read error.

Overall study findings and caveats: Summed frequency of shared TCR beta families picked out CMV carriers who also had the relevant HLA. Ex vivo responses were dominated by HLA-C-restricted CMV-specific TCR beta clonotypes.

The sequenced sample was PBMCs. This sequence joins TRBV12-3 or TRBV12-4 and TRBJ2-3, with 11 bases lining up with TRBD2. This clonotype was sampled from a human donor in good health (CMV status not recorded). Some clones in this sample may be carry-over from other donors' samples. CDR3 protein: CASSSPRLAGSPDTQSF. The CDR3 bases are TGTGCCAGCAGTTCACCGAGACTAGCGGGGTCCCCAGATACGCAGTCTTTT.